This TCR beta chain emerged from a study of cytomegalovirus exposure and HLA in healthy donors (dated by TCRdb to about 2017). For the wider study: An earlier analysis of approximately 640 of the donors reported roughly 270 Gb of sequence data and some 100 million unique TCR beta sequences from approximately 180 million T cells. Genome-wide SNP genotypes for about 65% of the roughly 670 donors were used in a later genetic analysis, which treated that subset as a discovery cohort. Approximately 310 gigabases of sequencing data and approximately 80 million unique TCR sequences were included in an early release covering roughly 700 HLA-typed donors. The study aimed to test whether cataloging public T cell receptors could reveal signatures of past pathogen exposure. The study profiled the T cell repertoires of around 700 subjects by immunosequencing and related them to cytomegalovirus serostatus. All discovery cohort repertoires had been generated using a single sequencing platform. To predict cytomegalovirus infection status, the study brought together high-throughput TCR immunosequencing, statistical association of individual TCRs with disease status, and machine learning. Donor age, sex, ethnicity and CMV serostatus were collected together with the repertoire data. The number of donors typed differed by locus, with roughly 620-640 for A, B, C, DRB1 and DQB1, 522 for DQA1, 600 to 610 for DPA1, and 472 for DPB1. An earlier analysis of approximately 500 of the donors applied high-throughput TCR beta sequencing to assess whether each TCR beta V gene segment acted as functional or pseudogenic. A later analysis re-analyzed previously published TCR beta repertoires from 660 or so donors and added high-resolution HLA genotyping to study TCR occurrence patterns. The later analysis used no new phenotypic data to find candidate immune exposures, relying instead on TCR beta sequences and their occurrence across donors. Of the approximately 370 genotyped donors, 80% to 90% were placed in the genetic ancestry cluster associated with self-reported Caucasian donors. HLA typing covered class I and class II loci at four-digit resolution. On average, about 240,000 unique TCR beta nucleotide sequences were sequenced per donor among roughly 430 genotyped donors of the cohort, with 15% to 20% of those sequences being non-productive. Along with the approximately 600-subject first cohort, a separate validation cohort of more than 90 different subjects was used. Roughly 5 DR-DQ haplotypes were handled as single units for association and clustering because linkage in the cohort was strong.

The cohort consisted of 600 or so healthy bone marrow donors. At the time of sampling, every cohort member was nominally healthy, though immune exposures that went unrecorded were likely present. The donor tested CMV seronegative, placing the donor among the 350 or so seronegative members of the cohort. A peripheral blood sample was provided by each donor, and peripheral blood mononuclear cells were used for TCR beta sequencing. Genomic DNA was extracted from the blood cell samples with the Qiagen DNeasy Blood Extraction Kit. The library came from the immunoSEQ multiplex PCR assay. For the multiplex PCR, a mixture combining 60 forward primers for TCR Vbeta segments and 13 reverse primers for TCR Jbeta segments was used. Amplification of the CDR3 region of rearranged TCR beta genes was performed with a multiplex PCR assay on genomic DNA. Amplified TCR beta libraries were sequenced as 87-base-pair reads on the Illumina HiSeq System. In the source study's methods: In a later analysis, tens of millions of unique TCR beta chains were counted across the 666 repertoires, and approximately 9.9 million of these chains were shared by at least two donors. Raw reads were error-corrected and collapsed into unique sequences with a nearest-neighbor algorithm that merged closely related sequences to remove PCR and sequencing errors. To assign V, D and J gene segments, CDR3 sequences were aligned to IMGT reference sequences. Each retained sequence needed at least a six-nucleotide match to both a V gene segment and a J gene segment. A rearrangement was called productive if the CDR3 had no stop codons and remained in frame with V and J, and every other rearrangement was called non-productive. Following IMGT convention, CDR3 was defined as the stretch from the second conserved V-encoded cysteine to the conserved J-encoded phenylalanine. Sequences without an unambiguous match to a single V gene segment were excluded from the earlier analysis of approximately 560 of the donors. In an earlier analysis of a few hundred of the donors, V segments were called functional above 56.7% productive rearrangements and were called segregating when the between-donor standard deviation exceeded 5%. A statistical classification framework was built for diagnosing cytomegalovirus status from the catalog of TCR beta chain sequences. V and J gene assignment, in a later analysis, came from comparing TCR nucleotide sequences with IMGT/GENE-DB human TR gene sequences. Using the TCRdist pipeline, a later analysis assigned CDR3 sequences along with most-parsimonious VDJ recombination scenarios. In a later analysis, every TCR beta chain was defined by the combination of its CDR3 amino acid sequence and its V-gene family, and reads without a unique V-gene family were dropped. A later analysis removed 500 to 650 highly shared, low-generation-probability nucleotide sequences to deal with suspected cross-contamination and a sequencing artifact. In a later analysis, a clonal expansion index was calculated for each public chain from normalized within-repertoire ranks of inferred template counts. A later analysis computed generation probabilities with a VDJ recombination model fitted to out-of-frame rearrangements, and checked the results against IGoR. In a later analysis, hypergeometric tests were used to score TCR-TCR, TCR-HLA and TCR-CMV co-occurrence, with a repertoire-size bias correction applied to TCR pairs. To estimate false discovery rates, a later analysis permuted the HLA or CMV assignments 20 times. In a later analysis, co-occurring TCRs were grouped using DBSCAN, with TCRdist sequence similarity added in when clustering inside HLA-allele-positive subsets. For co-occurrence clustering, repertoires with fewer than 30,000 or more than 120,000 public chains were excluded, along with about five repertoires with anomalous nucleotide sharing. Held by TCRdb, this immuneACCESS table contains in-frame sequences only and omits some clones. Under half of the omission traces to an unresolved V gene where checked; the cause of the rest is unknown. V and J calls and clone size are given by that table; D and trimming were obtained from the DNA. Recorded for this sample are about 160,000 clones; roughly 80% of them occurred a single time. Of the sample, 4.3% is held by the ten largest clones.

Note on this clone: There is no known antigen for this receptor. One base away there is no much larger clone; base qualities are not given.

Inclusive of the bounding cysteine and phenylalanine, the CDR3 is 12 residues long. Of all the DNA, just the CDR3 is kept, 36 bases in frame from base 1. V gives up 0 bases and J gives up 6 bases, and the segment between their germline ends measures 4 bases. The CDR1 and CDR2 encoded by the germline V gene (reference sequence) are SGHNT and YYREEE. What the authors observed across the whole study: According to a later analysis, TCR association rates differed among HLA loci, with DRB1 alleles showing the most associated TCRs and HLA-C alleles showing the fewest. The classifier was reported to diagnose cytomegalovirus status with high specificity and sensitivity in both the original and validation cohorts. In an earlier analysis of about 600 of the donors, most TCR beta V segments appeared in productive rearrangements about 87% or about 30% of the time, broadly matching IMGT annotations. The 87-base-pair reads could not distinguish some IMGT-functional V segments, including TRBV6-2 and TRBV6-3, so those segments were excluded. In a later analysis, some 17,000 TCR beta sequences were associated with specific HLA alleles at a false discovery rate of 0.05. According to a later analysis, parvovirus B19, influenza, CMV and Epstein-Barr virus appeared linked to several top co-occurrence clusters. In a later analysis, HLA-associated TCR beta chains showed more clonal expansion and lower generation probabilities than non-associated chains that were equally common. Linkage disequilibrium might explain the correlated functional status among segregating V segments, but an unknown experimental factor could not be ruled out. The authors suggested that the approach could potentially be extended to other disease states and immunological phenotypes. CMV serostatus was the only immune exposure information available for the cohort. The sequencing pipeline was judged likely to have produced a cluster of highly shared sequence variants as a technical artifact. The cohort was sequenced for TCR beta chains only, and without alpha or paired-chain data the features that could be detected were limited. A further reported finding was that TCR beta sequences accurately predicted the HLA-A and HLA-B alleles for most subjects in the first cohort. Three of the identified cytomegalovirus-associated TCR beta chains were confirmed in vitro to be specific for cytomegalovirus antigens. In a later analysis, most CMV-associated TCR beta chains were found to appear HLA-restricted, with HLA associations seemingly driven largely by CMV exposure. An association between a missense DCLRE1C variant and V-gene and J-gene trimming of TCR beta chains was found in a later genetic analysis and replicated in an independent cohort. Assigning TCR associations to individual alleles was difficult when HLA alleles, especially DR and DQ, strongly co-occurred. Because some donors lacked HLA typing at each locus, the association tests relied only on the typed subset. The study listed 150 to 200 TCR beta chains as associated with cytomegalovirus. Because counts were too low, approximately 15 rarely observed V segments, including chromosome 9 orphons, were excluded from the earlier analysis of around 640 of the donors. Presence/absence analyses assumed roughly uniform sequencing depth across donors, an assumption that may not hold. Compared with the approximately 700-donor mean, donors in an Asian-associated ancestry cluster had fewer N-insertions in productive TCRs, according to a later genetic analysis. Across donors, most TCR sequences were observed very rarely, whereas some public TCRs were present in many individuals.

Specimen: PBMCs. The clonotype was recovered from a man aged 40-50 years in good health and CMV-seronegative. The sequence is built from TRBV5-4 and TRBJ2-1, with no reliable assignment of the D segment. The CDR3 protein: CASSLEANEQFF. The sequence in DNA is TGTGCCAGCAGCTTGGAAGCCAATGAGCAGTTCTTC.